This T cell receptor beta chain was captured in a study of T cells after yellow fever vaccination. Findings of the study overall: Contaminants from the bulk population, in the form of abundant clonotypes, could be found in FACS-sorted repertoires. Most clones from primary vaccination resurfaced after the booster (approximately 96% CD4, around 90% CD8).

In this sample, this clonotype turned up a few times. The antigen remains undetermined. Universal primer sites and UMIs were introduced during 5'RACE template-switching synthesis of TCR cDNA. TCRdb redid the calling of the 5' RACE reads with MiXCR, one entry per CDR3 protein. The sample comprises about 200,000 distinct CDR3 sequences, roughly 3.3% of which are singletons, and less than 3.5% rests with the top ten. The CDR3 is made up of 14 amino acids. V was trimmed by 6 bases and J by 3 bases, leaving 14 bases between them. The V gene's germline CDR1 is DFQATT and CDR2 SNEGSKA (reference sequence). The J gene is TRBJ2-2, the V gene TRBV20-1; perhaps TRBD1 as D (6 bases). Material: CD4+ T cells sorted from PBMCs, obtained 10 days after the yellow fever booster vaccination. This clonotype was obtained from a man between 18 and 35 years old who received the YFV17D yellow fever vaccine. Here the CDR3 reads CSARRDTDTGELFF. The CDR3 DNA follows: TGCAGTGCCCGCCGGGACACCGACACCGGGGAGCTGTTTTTT.